Below are 24 T cell receptor beta chains sequenced from a single sample in a study of cytomegalovirus exposure and HLA in healthy donors. A multiplex PCR was run with 60 Vbeta primers and 13 Jbeta primers. Libraries were prepared by immunoSEQ multiplex PCR; TCRdb keeps only in-frame clonotypes and omits some of them. This sample has around 300,000 clones, with more than 55% found just once. The sequenced material came from PBMCs. Receptors originate from a female donor in good health and CMV-seronegative.

J is TRBJ2-1 and V is TRBV25-1; no clear D. Trimming took 3 bases from V and 6 from J, leaving 9 bases between them. The CDR3 has 13 amino acids. CDR1 is MGHDK, CDR2 SYGVNS, per germline. CDR3 nucleotides: TGTGCCAGCAGTGAGGGTCCGGGCAATGAGCAGTTCTTC. Translating it yields CASSEGPGNEQFF.

J is TRBJ1-2 and V is TRBV5-1, with TRBD1 identical over 9 bases. The ends lost 0 bases at V and 6 bases at J; junction bases unmatched: 6. The CDR3 is made up of 15 amino acids. CDR1 SGHRS and CDR2 YFSETQ come from the germline V gene. Written as DNA, the CDR3 is TGCGCCAGCAGCTTGGTGGTCGACAGGGGGAATGGCTACACCTTC. This gives the protein CASSLVVDRGNGYTF.

This clone was found a few times. The rearrangement links TRBV27 to TRBJ2-7; 8 bases map to TRBD1. Germline V CDR1 and CDR2: MNHEY, SMNVEV (reference sequence). The V and J ends lost 2 bases and 3 bases, in that order; junction bases with no gene match: 9. The CDR3 consists of 16 residues. In DNA, the CDR3 is TGTGCCAGCAGTTTAGCCGGGACAGGCAAAGTCTACGAGCAGTACTTC. Translating it yields CASSLAGTGKVYEQYF.

The gene calls are TRBV6-6 and TRBJ1-1; D is ambiguous. V was cut by 2 bases and J by 1 base, with 8 bases left in between. Germline V gene lookup returns CDR1 MNHNY and CDR2 SVGAGI (reference sequence). The CDR3 has 14 residues. CDR3 residues: CASSYRVGNTEAFF. Here the CDR3 DNA reads TGTGCCAGCAGTTACCGGGTGGGGAACACTGAAGCTTTCTTT.

Only a few counts were recorded for this clone. The chain combines TRBV5-6 with TRBJ2-7; a weak D match, TRBD1 (6 bases). V shed 1 base and J shed 5 bases, with 10 bases lying between them. This CDR3 has 13 amino acids. Germline V gives CDR1 SGHDT, CDR2 YYEEEE. The CDR3 region has the DNA TGTGCCAGCAGCTTGATTGGGGGCGACGAGCAGTACTTC. It translates to CASSLIGGDEQYF.

The chain is built from TRBV4-1 and TRBJ2-7; 9 bases are a match to TRBD1. Germline values: CDR1 MGHRA, CDR2 YSYEKL. This CDR3 has 14 residues. With 0 bases clipped from V and 12 bases from J, the junction kept 9 bases outside the gene matches. CDR3 region: CASSQEWGQGDWYF. The DNA of the CDR3 is TGCGCCAGCAGCCAAGAATGGGGACAGGGCGATTGGTACTTC.

The rearrangement uses TRBV5-4 and TRBJ2-2, with a weak D call TRBD2 (5 bases). Germline V gene lookup returns CDR1 SGHNT and CDR2 YYREEE (reference sequence). The CDR3 is 13 amino acids. V was pared by 4 bases and J by 5 bases, with 9 bases between. The CDR3 coding sequence is TGTGCCAGCAGCGTCGGGGAGACCGGGGAGCTGTTTTTT. Protein: CASSVGETGELFF. Drawing the rest from reference TRBV5-4 and TRBJ2-2, the complete variable domain is ETGVTQSPTHLIKTRGQQVTLRCSSQSGHNTVSWYQQALGQGPQFIFQYYREEENGRGNFPPRFSGLQFPNYSSELNVNALELDDSALYLCASSVGETGELFFGEGSRLTVL.

This rearrangement joins TRBV19 to TRBJ1-1, with D perhaps TRBD1 (5 bases). The V end lost 7 bases, the J end lost 7 bases, and 10 bases lay between the germline ends. Germline V CDR1 and CDR2: LNHDA, SQIVND (reference sequence). CDR3 length: 11 residues. Here the CDR3 DNA reads TGTGCCAGTAAGTGGGGCAGTGAAGCTTTCTTT. This encodes CASKWGSEAFF.

DNA for the CDR3: TGTGCCAGCAGCCCAGGGACTCCGGCTTCTGGAAACACCATATATTTT. Amino acid sequence: CASSPGTPASGNTIYF. The chain recombines TRBV14 with TRBJ1-3; possible D gene TRBD1, 5 bases. V lost 4 bases to trimming and J lost 1 base, with 14 bases between them. The length of the CDR3 is 16 residues. Germline CDR1 reads SGHDN; CDR2 reads FVKESK.

V and J are TRBV6-1 and TRBJ1-2; possibly TRBD1 for D (5 bases). V was clipped by 5 bases and J by 3 bases, with 16 bases between them. The CDR3 is 15 amino acids. CDR1 and CDR2 from the germline V gene are MNHNS and SASEGT. The DNA for the CDR3 is TGTGCCAGCAGTCGTACTTCACAGGAATACTATGGCTACACCTTC. Translation: CASSRTSQEYYGYTF.

The rearrangement joins TRBV14 to TRBJ2-7, with 8 bases identical to TRBD1. The CDR3 covers 14 residues. The V and J ends lost 3 bases and 3 bases, in that order; junction bases with no gene match: 4. The germline V gene encodes CDR1 SGHDN and CDR2 FVKESK. The CDR3 sequence: CASSHRTGYYEQYF. The CDR3 region has the DNA TGTGCCAGCAGCCATCGGACAGGGTACTACGAGCAGTACTTC.

V usage is TRBV5-4 and J usage is TRBJ1-2, with a weak D call TRBD1 (5 bases). This CDR3 is 15 amino acids long. CDR1 and CDR2 from the germline V gene are SGHNT and YYREEE (reference sequence). V was cut by 1 base and J by 4 bases, with 14 bases left in between. The CDR3 loop is CASSLRGGVPYGYTF. The CDR3 DNA sequence: TGTGCCAGCAGCTTGAGGGGAGGCGTTCCCTATGGCTACACCTTC.

This sequence joins TRBV6-5 and TRBJ2-5; a possible D gene is TRBD2 (6 bases). V gave up 6 bases and J gave up 7 bases, with 15 bases separating them. Germline assignment: CDR1 MNHEY and CDR2 SVGAGI. The CDR3 is 13 amino acids. CDR3 sequence reads: CASRRVGGGTQYF. The CDR3 DNA is TGTGCCAGCAGACGCGTGGGGGGAGGGACCCAGTACTTC.

This clone was seen only a few times. The chain has TRBV9 and TRBJ2-7, with D possibly TRBD2 on 6 matching bases. Germline CDR1 is SGDLS and CDR2 is YYNGEE. The CDR3 has 16 amino acids. The V gene lost 3 bases and the J gene lost 0 bases, with 16 bases spanning the gap. The CDR3 protein is CASSARGREGSYEQYF. The CDR3 DNA follows: TGTGCCAGCAGCGCGCGTGGGCGGGAAGGCTCCTACGAGCAGTACTTC.

The genes are TRBV2 and TRBJ2-1; possible D gene TRBD2, 5 bases. The CDR3 covers 15 residues. Per the germline V gene, CDR1 is SNHLY and CDR2 is FYNNEI. The ends were cut back, 6 bases at V and 0 bases at J, with 12 bases in the middle. The DNA of the CDR3 is TGTGCCAGCAGACTGGAGGCCAGCTCCTACAATGAGCAGTTCTTC. It is translated as CASRLEASSYNEQFF.

This clone was observed a handful of times. V gene TRBV27 combines with J gene TRBJ1-1, with TRBD1 identical over 11 bases. V was pared by 8 bases and J by 1 base, with 6 bases of the junction left unmatched. The CDR3 length is 15 residues. The germline gives CDR1 MNHEY, CDR2 SMNVEV (reference sequence). This chain's CDR3 is CASRGQGAANTEAFF. Here the CDR3 DNA reads TGTGCCAGCCGTGGACAGGGGGCCGCGAACACTGAAGCTTTCTTT.

The chain links TRBV10-3 to TRBJ2-2; TRBD2 matches 9 bases. V gave up 0 bases and J gave up 6 bases; unmatched junction bases: 5. Germline V CDR1 and CDR2: ENHRY, SYGVKD. CDR3 length: 16 residues. CDR3 sequence (DNA): TGTGCCATCAGTGAGTCGGGTAGCGGGAGCTCCGGGGAGCTGTTTTTT. Encoded protein: CAISESGSGSSGELFF.

Of note for this clone: At one boundary the junction diverges from the germline segment, which might be a read error. This chain uses TRBV9 with TRBJ1-1; tentative D call: TRBD1 (5 bases). The CDR3 has 13 amino acids. Germline loops: CDR1 SGDLS, CDR2 YYNGEE. This chain's CDR3 is CASSVSGNPEAFF. The CDR3, as DNA: TGTGCCAGCAGCGTATCAGGGAACCCTGAAGCTTTCTTT.

The CDR3 protein is CASTGGYEQYF. The CDR3 coding sequence is TGTGCCAGCACGGGGGGATACGAGCAGTACTTC. The chain recombines TRBV6-1 with TRBJ2-7; 7 bases map to TRBD2. Trimming cost V 7 bases and J 4 bases; bases outside gene matches: 1. This CDR3 region has 11 residues. Germline V gives CDR1 MNHNS, CDR2 SASEGT.

The chain uses TRBV27 and TRBJ1-1; 7 bases fit TRBD1. The length of the CDR3 is 15 residues. Germline V gene sequence: CDR1 MNHEY, CDR2 SMNVEV (reference sequence). The V and J ends lost 5 bases and 9 bases, in that order; junction bases with no gene match: 15. In DNA, the CDR3 is TGTGCCAGCAGTCCCCAGACAGGGCTCGGAGTGAAAGCTTTCTTT. Its protein is CASSPQTGLGVKAFF.

This clone was seen a few times. This rearrangement joins TRBV19 to TRBJ2-7; D remains unclear. The CDR3 contains 16 residues. Germline loops: CDR1 LNHDA, CDR2 SQIVND (reference sequence). Trimming shortened V by 1 base and J by 2 bases, and 15 bases separated the two germline ends. CDR3 sequence: CASSIGGGIPPYEQYF. In DNA form, the CDR3 reads TGTGCCAGTAGTATAGGAGGTGGCATCCCCCCCTACGAGCAGTACTTC.

This clone occurred a few times. The V and J genes are TRBV7-6 and TRBJ1-2; 10 nucleotides line up with TRBD1. CDR1 and CDR2 from the germline V gene are SGHVS and FNYEAQ. V dropped 4 bases and J dropped 8; count of bases not matched to a gene: 10. CDR3 length: 15 residues. The CDR3 loop reads CASSSTGQGRGGYTF. Written as DNA, the CDR3 is TGTGCCAGCAGCTCTACGGGACAGGGGAGAGGAGGCTACACCTTC.

V gene TRBV1 combines with J gene TRBJ2-2; TRBD2 reflects the table's D call only, with no check against the DNA. TRBV1 is described as a pseudogene. This CDR3 is built from 19 residues. The CDR3 here is CTSSHNSGLAGSNTGELFF. CDR3 nucleotide sequence: TGCACCAGCAGCCACAATAGCGGACTAGCGGGATCGAACACCGGGGAGCTGTTTTTT.

The chain recombines TRBV5-4 with TRBJ2-1, with 13 bases matching TRBD2. The germline V gene has CDR1 SGHNT and CDR2 YYREEE (reference sequence). J lost 7 bases, V lost 0 bases, and 7 bases had no gene match. This CDR3 spans 17 amino acids. The CDR3, as DNA: TGTGCCAGCAGCTTGGCCAAGGGACTAGCGGGGCGTAATGAGCAGTTCTTC. Protein product: CASSLAKGLAGRNEQFF.